This T cell receptor beta chain was sequenced in a study of T-cell reconstitution after alpha-beta-depleted transplantation in children. This clonotype was picked up a small number of times. The CDR3 totals 15 residues. The ends were cut back, 2 bases at V and 7 bases at J, with 17 bases in the middle. Germline CDR1 reads MNHEY; CDR2 reads SVGEGT. A library of TCRbeta sequences, prepared with unique molecular identifiers, was generated. MiXCR was run by TCRdb on the PCR reads, yielding one entry per CDR3 protein. The data show around 380,000 distinct CDR3 sequences, 11% seen once. The sequence was obtained from a human donor who donated a stem cell graft to a child with acute myeloid leukemia. This chain connects TRBV6-2 or TRBV6-3 to TRBJ1-2; TRBD1 might be the D (5 bases). This specimen was PBMCs from the stem cell graft donor, taken from the stem cell graft. The CDR3 protein is CASSYTRGLSLGYTF. The CDR3 bases are TGTGCCAGCAGTTACACGAGGGGACTGTCCCTTGGCTACACCTTC.